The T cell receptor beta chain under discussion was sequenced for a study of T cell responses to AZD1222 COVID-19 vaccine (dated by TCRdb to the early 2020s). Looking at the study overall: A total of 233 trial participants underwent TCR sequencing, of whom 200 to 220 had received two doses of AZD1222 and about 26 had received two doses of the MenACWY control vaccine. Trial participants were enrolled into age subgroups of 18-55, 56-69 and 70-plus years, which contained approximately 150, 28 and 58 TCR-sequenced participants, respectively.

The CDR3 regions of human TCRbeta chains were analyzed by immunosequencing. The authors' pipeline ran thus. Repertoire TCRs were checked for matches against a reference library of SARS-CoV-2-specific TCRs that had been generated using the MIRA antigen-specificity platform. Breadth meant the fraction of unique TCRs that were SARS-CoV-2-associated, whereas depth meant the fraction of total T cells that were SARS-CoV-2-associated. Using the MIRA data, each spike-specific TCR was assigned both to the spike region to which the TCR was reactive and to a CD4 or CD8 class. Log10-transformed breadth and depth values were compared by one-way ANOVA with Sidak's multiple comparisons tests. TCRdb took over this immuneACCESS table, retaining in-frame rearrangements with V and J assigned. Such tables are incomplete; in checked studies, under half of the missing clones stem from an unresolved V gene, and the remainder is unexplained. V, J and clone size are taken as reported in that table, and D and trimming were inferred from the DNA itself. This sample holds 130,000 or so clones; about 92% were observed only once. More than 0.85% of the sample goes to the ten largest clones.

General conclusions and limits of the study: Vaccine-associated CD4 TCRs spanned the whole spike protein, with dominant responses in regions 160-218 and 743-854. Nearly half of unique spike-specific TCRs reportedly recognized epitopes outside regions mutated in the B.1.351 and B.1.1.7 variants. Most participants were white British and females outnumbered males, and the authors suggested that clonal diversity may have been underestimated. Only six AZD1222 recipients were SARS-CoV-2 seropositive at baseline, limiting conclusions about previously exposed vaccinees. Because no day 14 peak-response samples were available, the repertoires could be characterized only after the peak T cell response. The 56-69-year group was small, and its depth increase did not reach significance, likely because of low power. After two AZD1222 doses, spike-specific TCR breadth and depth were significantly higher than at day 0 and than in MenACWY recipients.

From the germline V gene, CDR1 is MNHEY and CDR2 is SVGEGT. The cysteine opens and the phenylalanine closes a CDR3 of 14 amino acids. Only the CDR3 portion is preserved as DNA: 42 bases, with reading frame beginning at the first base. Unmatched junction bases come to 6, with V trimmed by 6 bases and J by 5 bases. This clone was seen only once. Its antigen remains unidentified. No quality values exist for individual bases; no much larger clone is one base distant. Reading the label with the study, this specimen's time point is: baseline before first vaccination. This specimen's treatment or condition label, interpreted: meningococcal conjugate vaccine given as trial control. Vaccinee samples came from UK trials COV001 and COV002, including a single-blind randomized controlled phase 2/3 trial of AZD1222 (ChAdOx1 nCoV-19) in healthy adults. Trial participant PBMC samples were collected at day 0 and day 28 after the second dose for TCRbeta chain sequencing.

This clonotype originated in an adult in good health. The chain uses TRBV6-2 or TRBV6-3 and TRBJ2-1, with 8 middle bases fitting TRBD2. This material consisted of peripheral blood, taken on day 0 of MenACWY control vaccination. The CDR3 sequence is CASSRSGGHNEQFF. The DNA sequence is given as TGTGCCAGCAGCCGGAGCGGGGGACACAATGAGCAGTTCTTC.